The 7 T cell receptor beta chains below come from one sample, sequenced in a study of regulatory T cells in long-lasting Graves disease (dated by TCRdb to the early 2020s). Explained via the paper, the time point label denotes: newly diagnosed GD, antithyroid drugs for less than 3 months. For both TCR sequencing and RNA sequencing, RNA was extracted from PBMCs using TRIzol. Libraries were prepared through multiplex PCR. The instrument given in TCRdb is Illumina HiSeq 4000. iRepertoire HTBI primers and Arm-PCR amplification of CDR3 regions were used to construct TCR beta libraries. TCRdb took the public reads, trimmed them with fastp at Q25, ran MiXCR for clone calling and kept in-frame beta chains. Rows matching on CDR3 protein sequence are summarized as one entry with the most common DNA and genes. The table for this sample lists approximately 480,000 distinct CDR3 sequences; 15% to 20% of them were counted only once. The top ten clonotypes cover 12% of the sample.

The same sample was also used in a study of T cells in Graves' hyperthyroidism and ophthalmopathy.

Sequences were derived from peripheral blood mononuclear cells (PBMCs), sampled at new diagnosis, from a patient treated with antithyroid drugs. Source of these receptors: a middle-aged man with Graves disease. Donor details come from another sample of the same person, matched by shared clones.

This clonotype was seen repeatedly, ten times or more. DNA for the CDR3: TGTGCCAGCAGCTTACGAGTTGGATCTGGAAACACCATATATTTT. Translation gives CASSLRVGSGNTIYF. The chain carries TRBV7-3 and TRBJ1-3; D is ambiguous. The CDR3 totals 15 residues. V was clipped by 2 bases and J by 1 base, with 9 bases between them. Germline assignment: CDR1 SGHTA and CDR2 FQGTGA.

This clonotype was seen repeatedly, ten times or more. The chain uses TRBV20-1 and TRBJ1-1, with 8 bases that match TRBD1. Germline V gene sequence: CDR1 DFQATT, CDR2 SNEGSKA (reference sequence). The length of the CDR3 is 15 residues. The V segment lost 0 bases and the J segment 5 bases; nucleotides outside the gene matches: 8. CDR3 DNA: TGCAGTGCTAGAGATTGGCAGGGGGCCAGAACTGAAGCTTTCTTT. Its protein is CSARDWQGARTEAFF.

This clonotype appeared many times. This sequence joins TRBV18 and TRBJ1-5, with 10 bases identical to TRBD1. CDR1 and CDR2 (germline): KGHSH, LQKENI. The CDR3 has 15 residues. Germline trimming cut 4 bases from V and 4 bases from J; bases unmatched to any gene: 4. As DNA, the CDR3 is TGTGCCAGCTCACTGGGACAGGGGAAGAATCAGCCCCAGCATTTT. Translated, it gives CASSLGQGKNQPQHF.

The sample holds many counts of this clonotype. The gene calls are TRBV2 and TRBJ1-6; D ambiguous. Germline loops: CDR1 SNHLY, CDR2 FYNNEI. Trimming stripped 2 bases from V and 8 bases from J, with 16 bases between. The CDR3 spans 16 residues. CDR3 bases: TGTGCCAGCAGTGAATCGTTCGGAAGGCGGGATTCACCCCTCCACTTT. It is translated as CASSESFGRRDSPLHF.

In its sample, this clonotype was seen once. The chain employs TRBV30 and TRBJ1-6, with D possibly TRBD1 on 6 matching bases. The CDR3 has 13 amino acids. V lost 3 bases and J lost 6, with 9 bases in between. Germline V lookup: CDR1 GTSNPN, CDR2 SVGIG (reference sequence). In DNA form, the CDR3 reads TGTGCCTGGAGACAGGGAGGTAATTCACCCCTCCACTTT. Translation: CAWRQGGNSPLHF.

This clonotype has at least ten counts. CDR3 sequence reads: CASRGGGQGWTEAFF. In nucleotides, the CDR3 is TGTGCCAGCCGAGGGGGGGGACAGGGCTGGACTGAAGCTTTCTTT. This chain links TRBV28 with TRBJ1-1, with TRBD1 identical over 9 bases. This CDR3 is built from 15 residues. Germline CDR1 MDHEN, CDR2 SYDVKM. After removal of 8 bases from V and 5 bases from J, the junction contained 12 bases not matched to a gene.

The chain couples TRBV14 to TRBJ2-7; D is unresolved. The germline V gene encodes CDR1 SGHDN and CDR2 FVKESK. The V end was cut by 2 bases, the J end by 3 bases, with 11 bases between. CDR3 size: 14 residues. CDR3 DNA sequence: TGTGCCAGCAGCCAAAGGAAAACAGACTACGAGCAGTACTTC. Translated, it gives CASSQRKTDYEQYF. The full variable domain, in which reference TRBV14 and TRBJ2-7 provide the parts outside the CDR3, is EAGVTQFPSHSVIEKGQTVTLRCDPISGHDNLYWYRRVMGKEIKFLLHFVKESKQDESGMPNNRFLAERTGGTYSTLKVQPAELEDSGVYFCASSQRKTDYEQYFGPGTRLTVT.